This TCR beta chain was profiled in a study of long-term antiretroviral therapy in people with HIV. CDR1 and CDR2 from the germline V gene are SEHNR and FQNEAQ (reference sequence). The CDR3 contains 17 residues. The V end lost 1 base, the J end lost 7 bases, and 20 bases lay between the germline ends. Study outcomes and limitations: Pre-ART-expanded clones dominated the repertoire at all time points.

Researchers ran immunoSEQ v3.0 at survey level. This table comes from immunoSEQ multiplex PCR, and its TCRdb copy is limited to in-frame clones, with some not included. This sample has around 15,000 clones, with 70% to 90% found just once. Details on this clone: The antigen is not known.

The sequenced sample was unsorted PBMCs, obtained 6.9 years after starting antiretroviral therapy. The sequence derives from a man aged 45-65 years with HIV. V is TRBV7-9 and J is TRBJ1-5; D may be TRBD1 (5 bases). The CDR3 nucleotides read TGTGCCAGCAGCTTAGATGTGAACGCGGGGCGCGGACAGCCCCAGCATTTT. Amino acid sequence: CASSLDVNAGRGQPQHF.